The 6 T cell receptor delta chains below come from one sample, sequenced in a study of gamma-delta T cells after stem cell transplantation (dated by TCRdb to the mid-2010s). The method was RT-PCR. The instrument given in TCRdb is Illumina MiSeq. For TCRdb, the public reads were processed anew by CATT, and duplicate DNA sequences were folded into one row. The sample data list over 1,400 delta-chain clones, and approximately 7% of these were observed just once. Of the sample, about 21% is held by the ten largest clones. The sample comprised gamma-delta T cells. These receptors came from a human donor. It is not recorded whose cells these are; they may come from a transplant donor.

This clone has a handful of counts. A single base is all that separates this from a far larger clone, so a read error is likely. This CDR3 is also generated by other DNA sequences in the sample. J is TRDJ1 and V is TRDV2, with D perhaps matching TRDD3 (5 bases). CDR1 is GEAIGNYY, CDR2 EKD, per germline. V was pared by 1 base and J by 0 bases, with 23 bases between. The CDR3 loop spans 19 amino acids. The DNA for the CDR3 is TGTGCCTGTGACACTGTACTCGGGAATACGGGAATGTACACCGATAAACTCATCTTT. It is translated as CACDTVLGNTGMYTDKLIF.

This clone is large. The sample carries other DNA sequences with the same CDR3. J is TRDJ1 and V is TRDV2; D call uncertain. CDR3 length equals 15 residues. Per the germline V gene, CDR1 is GEAIGNYY and CDR2 is EKD. V was cut by 0 bases and J by 0 bases, with 10 bases left in between. The CDR3 nucleotides are TGTGCCTGTGACACCCTCGTACCTAACACCGATAAACTCATCTTT. Its translation is CACDTLVPNTDKLIF.

As regards this clone: This likely traces to a read error, being one base from a far larger clone. The chain joins TRDV2 to TRDJ1; no reliable D call. Trimming took 5 bases from V and 3 from J, leaving 6 bases between them. This CDR3 has 11 residues. From germline, CDR1 is GEAIGNYY and CDR2 EKD. The CDR3 sequence is CACGRADKLIF. The CDR3 coding sequence is TGTGCCTGTGGCAGGGCCGATAAACTCATCTTT.

In this sample, this clone turned up a few times. A far larger clone is just one base off, so this is likely a read error. Other DNA sequences within the sample encode an identical CDR3. The chain carries TRDV2 and TRDJ1; 10 nucleotides align to TRDD3. The CDR3 loop spans 17 amino acids. Germline assignment: CDR1 GEAIGNYY and CDR2 EKD. The V and J ends lost 7 bases and 4 bases, in that order; junction bases with no gene match: 17. CDR3 bases: TGTGCCTGCGACCCTTTGGGGGATACTACGGGTCGCGATAAACTCATCTTT. Its translation: CACDPLGDTTGRDKLIF.

Only a few counts were recorded for this clone. This likely came from a read error, as a far larger clone is one base away. The V and J genes are TRDV2 and TRDJ3; 11 bases fit TRDD3. This CDR3 is 23 amino acids long. CDR1 and CDR2 from the germline V gene are GEAIGNYY and EKD. CDR3 nucleotide sequence: TGTGCCTGTGGCACCGTGGTGGGGGATACGCAGTATAACCCGCCCTGGGACACCCGACAGATGTTTTTC. This codes for CACGTVVGDTQYNPPWDTRQMFF.

Concerning this clone itself: The protein recorded in TCRdb matches a much larger clone and deviates from this DNA's translation at residue 10, suggesting a read error; the protein here is obtained by translating the DNA. The rearrangement uses TRDV2 and TRDJ1; 8 nucleotides line up with TRDD3. The CDR3 contains 18 residues. Germline V gene lookup returns CDR1 GEAIGNYY and CDR2 EKD. V was clipped by 2 bases and J by 0 bases; unmatched bases: 13. The DNA of the CDR3 is TGTGCCTGTGACATGGTACTGGGGGCCGCGGGGTACACCGATAAACTCATCTTT. Translated, it gives CACDMVLGAAGYTDKLIF.